What follows describes a single TCR beta chain. Generated by immunoSEQ multiplex PCR, the TCRdb table keeps only in-frame clones and is missing some. The sample carries some 64,000 clones, 75% to 95% recorded once. This specimen belongs to a study of T cell changes during pregnancy in multiple sclerosis. This TCR was recovered from a female donor with multiple sclerosis, enrolled in a pregnancy study. The material was peripheral blood, obtained in the first trimester of pregnancy.

CDR3 amino acids: CASSFFVKGTEAFF. The CDR3, as DNA: TGTGCCAGCAGTTTTTTTGTAAAGGGGACTGAAGCTTTCTTT. The chain combines TRBV28 with TRBJ1-1, with D possibly being TRBD1 (5 bases). Germline assignment: CDR1 MDHEN and CDR2 SYDVKM. V lost 3 bases to trimming and J lost 5 bases, with 13 bases between them. The CDR3 loop spans 14 amino acids.